This T cell receptor beta chain was retrieved from a study of blood T cell repertoires in COVID-19. Across the study: Material from acute and convalescent COVID-19 was sourced from the United States, Italy and Spain. Sources were T cells, B-cell-depleted T cells, or PBMCs; the material itself was cDNA or gDNA.

The V and J ends lost 2 bases and 3 bases respectively, with 12 bases between them. The CDR3 runs to 15 residues. Germline V gene sequence: CDR1 SGHTS, CDR2 YDEGEE. In the source study's methods: Reference gene primer amplification yielded estimated nucleated cell counts. Profiling relied on immunoSEQ multiplex PCR, and the TCRdb table lists in-frame clones only, not all of them. V and J calls and clone size are as listed in that table; D and trimming were resolved from the DNA. The sample yields 310,000 or so clones, 80% to 90% seen once. The chain recombines TRBV5-8 with TRBJ1-5; no clear D gene. The receptor was isolated from a man aged 45-65 years with active or convalescent COVID-19. Sequenced material: peripheral blood. CDR3 protein: CASSFREEINQPQHF. DNA for the CDR3: TGTGCCAGCAGCTTTAGGGAGGAAATCAATCAGCCCCAGCATTTT.